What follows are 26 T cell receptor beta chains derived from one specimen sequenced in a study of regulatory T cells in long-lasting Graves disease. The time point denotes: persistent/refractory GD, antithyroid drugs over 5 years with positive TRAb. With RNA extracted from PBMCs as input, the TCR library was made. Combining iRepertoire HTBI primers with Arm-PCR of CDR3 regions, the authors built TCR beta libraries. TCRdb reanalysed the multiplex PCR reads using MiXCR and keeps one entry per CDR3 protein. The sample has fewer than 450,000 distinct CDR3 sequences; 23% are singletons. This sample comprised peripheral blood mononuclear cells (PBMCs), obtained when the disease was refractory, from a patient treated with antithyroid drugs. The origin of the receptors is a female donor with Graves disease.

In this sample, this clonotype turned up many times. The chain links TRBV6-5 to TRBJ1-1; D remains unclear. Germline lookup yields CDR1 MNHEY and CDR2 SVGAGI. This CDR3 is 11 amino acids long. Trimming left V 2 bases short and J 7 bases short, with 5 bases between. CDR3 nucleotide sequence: TGTGCCAGCAGTTACAAGGTTGAAGCTTTCTTT. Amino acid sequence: CASSYKVEAFF.

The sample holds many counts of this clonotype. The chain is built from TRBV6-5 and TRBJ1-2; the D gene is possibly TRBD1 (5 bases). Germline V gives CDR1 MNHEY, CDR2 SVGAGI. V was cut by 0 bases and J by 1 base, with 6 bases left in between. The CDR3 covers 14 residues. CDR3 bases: TGTGCCAGCAGTTACTCGAGGGGTAACTATGGCTACACCTTC. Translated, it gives CASSYSRGNYGYTF.

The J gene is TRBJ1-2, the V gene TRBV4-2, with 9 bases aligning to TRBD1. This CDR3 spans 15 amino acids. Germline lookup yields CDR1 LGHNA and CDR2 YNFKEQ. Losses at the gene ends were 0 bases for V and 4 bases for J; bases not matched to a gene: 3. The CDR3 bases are TGTGCCAGCAGCCAAGAAACAGGGGGCGTCTATGGCTACACCTTC. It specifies CASSQETGGVYGYTF.

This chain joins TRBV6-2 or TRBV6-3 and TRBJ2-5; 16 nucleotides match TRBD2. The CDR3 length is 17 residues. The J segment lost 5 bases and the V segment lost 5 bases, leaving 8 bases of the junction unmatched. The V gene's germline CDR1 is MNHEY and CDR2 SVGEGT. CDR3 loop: CASSGTSGRALWETQYF. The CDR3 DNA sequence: TGTGCCAGCAGTGGGACTAGCGGGAGGGCTTTGTGGGAGACCCAGTACTTC.

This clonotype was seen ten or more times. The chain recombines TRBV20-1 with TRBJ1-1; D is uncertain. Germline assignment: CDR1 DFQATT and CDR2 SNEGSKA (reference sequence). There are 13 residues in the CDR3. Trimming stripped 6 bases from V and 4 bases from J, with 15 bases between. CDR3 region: CSAPTAGITEAFF. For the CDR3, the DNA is TGCAGTGCCCCGACGGCCGGGATCACTGAAGCTTTCTTT.

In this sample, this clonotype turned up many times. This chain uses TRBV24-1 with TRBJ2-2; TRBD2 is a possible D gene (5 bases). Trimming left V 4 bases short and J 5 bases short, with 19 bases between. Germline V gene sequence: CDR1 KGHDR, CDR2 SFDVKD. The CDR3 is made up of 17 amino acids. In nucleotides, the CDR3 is TGTGCCACCAGTGACTCAGGTCGGATGCGAGGGACCGGGGAGCTGTTTTTT. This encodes CATSDSGRMRGTGELFF.

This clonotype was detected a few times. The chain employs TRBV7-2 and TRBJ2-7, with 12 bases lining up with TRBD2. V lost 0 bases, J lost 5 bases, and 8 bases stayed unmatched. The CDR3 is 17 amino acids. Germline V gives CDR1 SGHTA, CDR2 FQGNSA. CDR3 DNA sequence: TGTGCCAGCAGCTTAGCGGGGGGACTAGCGGGTCAAAACGAGCAGTACTTC. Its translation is CASSLAGGLAGQNEQYF.

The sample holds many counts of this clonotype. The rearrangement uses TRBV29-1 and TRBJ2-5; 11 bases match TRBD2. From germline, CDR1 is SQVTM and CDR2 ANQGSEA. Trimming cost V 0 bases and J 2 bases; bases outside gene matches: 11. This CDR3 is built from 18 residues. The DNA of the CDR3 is TGCAGCGTTGAAGATCGGGCTAGCGGGAGGAGGGGGCAAGAGACCCAGTACTTC. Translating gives CSVEDRASGRRGQETQYF.

The CDR3 loop reads CARGTGESSYNEQFF. The CDR3 coding sequence is TGTGCCAGGGGGACAGGCGAAAGCTCCTACAATGAGCAGTTCTTC. The gene calls are TRBV2 and TRBJ2-1, with 8 bases matching TRBD1. The CDR3 runs 15 residues. V shed 9 bases, J shed 0 bases, and the junction held 7 bases outside the gene matches. Germline assignment: CDR1 SNHLY and CDR2 FYNNEI.

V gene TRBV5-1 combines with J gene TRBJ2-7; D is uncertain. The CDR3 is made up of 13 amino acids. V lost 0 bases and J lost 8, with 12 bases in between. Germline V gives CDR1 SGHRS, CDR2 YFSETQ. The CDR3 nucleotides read TGCGCCAGCAGCTTGGCGGGTTACTCCAAGCAGTACTTC. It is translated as CASSLAGYSKQYF.

The CDR3: CAWSSRRAFEKLFF. The CDR3 DNA reads as TGTGCCTGGAGCTCTCGCAGGGCTTTTGAAAAACTGTTTTTT. The chain combines TRBV30 with TRBJ1-4; tentatively, D is TRBD1 (5 bases). V dropped 3 bases and J dropped 7 bases, with 15 bases sitting between them. CDR3 length equals 14 residues. Germline CDR1 is GTSNPN and CDR2 is SVGIG (reference sequence).

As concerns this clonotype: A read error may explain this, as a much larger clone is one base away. As DNA, the CDR3 is TGTGCCAGCAGCCGCGGGGTAGGCCTCCGAGGAGGGGAGCTGTTTTTT. This encodes CASSRGVGLRGGELFF. V gene TRBV7-2 combines with J gene TRBJ2-2, with D possibly being TRBD2 (6 bases). V was cut by 5 bases and J by 8 bases, with 21 bases left in between. This CDR3 spans 16 amino acids. CDR1 is SGHTA, CDR2 FQGNSA, per germline.

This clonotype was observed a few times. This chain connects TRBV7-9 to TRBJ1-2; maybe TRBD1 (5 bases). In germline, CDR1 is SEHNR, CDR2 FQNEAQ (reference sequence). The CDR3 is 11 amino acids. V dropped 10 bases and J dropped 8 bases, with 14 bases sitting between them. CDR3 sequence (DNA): TGTGCCACACCGGGTGGGGACGGCTACACCTTC. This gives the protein CATPGGDGYTF.

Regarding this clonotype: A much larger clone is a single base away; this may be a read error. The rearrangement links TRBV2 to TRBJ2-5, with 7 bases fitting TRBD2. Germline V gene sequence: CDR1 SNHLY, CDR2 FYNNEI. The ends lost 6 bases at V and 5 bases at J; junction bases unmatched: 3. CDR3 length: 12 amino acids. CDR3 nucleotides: TGTGCCAGCAGACTAGCGAGGGAGACCCAGTACTTC. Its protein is CASRLARETQYF.

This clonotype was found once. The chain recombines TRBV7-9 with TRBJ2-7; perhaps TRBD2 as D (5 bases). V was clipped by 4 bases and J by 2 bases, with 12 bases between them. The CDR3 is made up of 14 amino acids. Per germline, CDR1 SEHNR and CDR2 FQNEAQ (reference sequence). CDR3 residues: CASSSGSRAYEQYF. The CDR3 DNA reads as TGTGCCAGCAGCTCGGGGAGTAGAGCCTACGAGCAGTACTTC.

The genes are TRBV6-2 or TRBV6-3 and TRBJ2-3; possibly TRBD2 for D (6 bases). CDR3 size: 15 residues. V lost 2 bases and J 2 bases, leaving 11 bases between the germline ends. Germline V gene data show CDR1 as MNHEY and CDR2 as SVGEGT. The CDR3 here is CASSYDERATDTQYF. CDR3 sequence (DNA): TGTGCCAGCAGTTACGACGAGCGGGCCACAGATACGCAGTATTTT.

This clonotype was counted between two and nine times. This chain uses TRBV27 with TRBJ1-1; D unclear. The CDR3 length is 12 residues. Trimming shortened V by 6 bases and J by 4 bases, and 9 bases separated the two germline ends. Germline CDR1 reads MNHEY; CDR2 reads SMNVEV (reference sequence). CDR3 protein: CASRERSTEAFF. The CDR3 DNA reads TGTGCCAGCAGAGAGCGTAGCACTGAAGCTTTCTTT.

The CDR3 sequence is CASSQGGISNQPQHF. The CDR3 DNA reads as TGTGCCAGCAGCCAAGGGGGCATTAGCAATCAGCCCCAGCATTTT. This rearrangement joins TRBV3-1 to TRBJ1-5, with a tentative D call TRBD1 (5 bases). The germline V gene encodes CDR1 LGHDT and CDR2 YNNKEL (reference sequence). The CDR3 is made up of 15 amino acids. V lost 1 base, J lost 0 bases, and 7 bases lay in between. The full variable domain, in which reference TRBV3-1 and TRBJ1-5 provide the parts outside the CDR3, is DTAVSQTPKYLVTQMGNDKSIKCEQNLGHDTMYWYKQDSKKFLKIMFSYNNKELIINETVPNRFSPKSPDKAHLNLHINSLELGDSAVYFCASSQGGISNQPQHFGDGTRLSIL.

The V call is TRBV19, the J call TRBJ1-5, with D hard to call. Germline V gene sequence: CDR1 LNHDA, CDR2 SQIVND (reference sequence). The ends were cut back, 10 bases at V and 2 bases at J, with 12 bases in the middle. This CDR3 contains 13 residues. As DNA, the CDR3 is TGTGCCACTGATAGGACGGGCAATCAGCCCCAGCATTTT. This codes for CATDRTGNQPQHF.

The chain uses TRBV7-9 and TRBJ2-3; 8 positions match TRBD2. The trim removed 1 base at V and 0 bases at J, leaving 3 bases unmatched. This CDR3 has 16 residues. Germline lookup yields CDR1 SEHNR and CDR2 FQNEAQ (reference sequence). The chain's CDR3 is CASSLDTSGSTDTQYF. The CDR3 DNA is TGTGCCAGCAGCTTAGACACTAGCGGCAGCACAGATACGCAGTATTTT.

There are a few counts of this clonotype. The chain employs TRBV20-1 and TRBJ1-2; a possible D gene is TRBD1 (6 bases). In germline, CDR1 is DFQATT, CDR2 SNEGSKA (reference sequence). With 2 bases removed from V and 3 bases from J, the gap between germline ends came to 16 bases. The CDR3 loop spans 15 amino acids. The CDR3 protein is CSARPVNRADYGYTF. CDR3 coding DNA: TGCAGTGCTAGACCTGTGAACAGGGCGGACTATGGCTACACCTTC.

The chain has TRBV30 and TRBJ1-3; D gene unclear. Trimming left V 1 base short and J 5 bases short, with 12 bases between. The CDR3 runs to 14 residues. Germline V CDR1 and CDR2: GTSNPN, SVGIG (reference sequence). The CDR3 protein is CAWSEEESRNTIYF. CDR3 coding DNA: TGTGCCTGGAGTGAGGAGGAGTCCAGAAACACCATATATTTT.

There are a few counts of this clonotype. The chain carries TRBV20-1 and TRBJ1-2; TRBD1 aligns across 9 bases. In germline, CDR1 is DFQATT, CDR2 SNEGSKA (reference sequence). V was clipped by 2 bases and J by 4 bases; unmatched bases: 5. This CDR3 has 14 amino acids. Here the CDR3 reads CSARRTGVAYGYTF. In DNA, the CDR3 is TGCAGTGCTAGACGGACAGGGGTTGCCTATGGCTACACCTTC.

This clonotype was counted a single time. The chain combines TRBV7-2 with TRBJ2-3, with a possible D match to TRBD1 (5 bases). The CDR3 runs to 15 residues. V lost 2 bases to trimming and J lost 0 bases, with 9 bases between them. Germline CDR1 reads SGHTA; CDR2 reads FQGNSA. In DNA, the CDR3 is TGTGCCAGCAGCTTAACACGACAGAGCACAGATACGCAGTATTTT. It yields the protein CASSLTRQSTDTQYF.

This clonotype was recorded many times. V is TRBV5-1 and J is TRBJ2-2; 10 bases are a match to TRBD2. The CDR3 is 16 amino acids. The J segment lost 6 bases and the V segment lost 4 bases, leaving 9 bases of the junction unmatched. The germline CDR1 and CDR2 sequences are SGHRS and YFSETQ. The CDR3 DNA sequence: TGCGCCAGCAGCCTGGGAATAGCGGGAGGAGCCGGGGAGCTGTTTTTT. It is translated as CASSLGIAGGAGELFF.

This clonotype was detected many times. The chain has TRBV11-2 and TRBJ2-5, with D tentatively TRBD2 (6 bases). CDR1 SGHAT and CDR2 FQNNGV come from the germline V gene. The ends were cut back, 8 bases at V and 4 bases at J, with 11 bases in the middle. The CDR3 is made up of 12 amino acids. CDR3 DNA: TGTGCCAGCGGCGAAGCGGGAGAGACCCAGTACTTC. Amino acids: CASGEAGETQYF.